This passage covers 5 T cell receptor beta chains from one sample sequenced in a study of cytomegalovirus exposure and HLA in healthy donors. The PCR was carried out with 60 Vbeta primers and 13 Jbeta primers. The protocol was immunoSEQ multiplex PCR, while the TCRdb copy is restricted to in-frame clones and leaves out a portion. The repertoire holds roughly 61,000 clones, with 65% to 85% as singletons. The sample taken for sequencing was PBMCs. The receptors stem from a male donor in good health and CMV-seronegative.

This clone has more than one count but fewer than ten. The genes are TRBV30 and TRBJ2-5; D might be TRBD2 (6 bases). The CDR3 has 13 residues. Between the trimmed V and J ends, which lost 3 bases and 5 bases, there was a span of 13 bases. Germline V gene lookup returns CDR1 GTSNPN and CDR2 SVGIG (reference sequence). The CDR3 loop reads CAWSWQEGETQYF. DNA of the CDR3: TGTGCCTGGAGCTGGCAGGAGGGGGAGACCCAGTACTTC.

This clone was seen just once. A junction boundary mismatches the germline segment, possibly from a read error. The sample carries other DNA sequences with the same CDR3. The chain employs TRBV7-2 and TRBJ1-6, with TRBD1 as a possible D gene (5 bases). Germline V gives CDR1 SGHTA, CDR2 FQGNSA. The CDR3 is made up of 14 amino acids. The CDR3 sequence: CASSLKTANSPLHF. The CDR3 DNA reads as TGTGCCAGCAGCTTAAAGACAGCAAATTCCCCCCTCCACTTT.

This clone occurred a few times. The gene calls are TRBV19 and TRBJ2-7; a possible D gene is TRBD1 (6 bases). Germline V gene data show CDR1 as LNHDA and CDR2 as SQIVND (reference sequence). V was clipped by 7 bases and J by 5 bases, with 15 bases between them. This CDR3 contains 13 residues. The CDR3 nucleotides are TGTGCCAGTAAGGACAGCGGCCGGGACGAGCAGTACTTC. This translates into CASKDSGRDEQYF.

The J gene is TRBJ1-1, the V gene TRBV6-6; 8 bases map to TRBD1. CDR1 MNHNY and CDR2 SVGAGI come from the germline V gene (reference sequence). The CDR3 is made up of 16 amino acids. The V segment lost 6 bases and the J segment 0 bases; nucleotides outside the gene matches: 9. The CDR3 bases are TGTGCCAGCAGCCTAAAACCAGGGGGCATGAACACTGAAGCTTTCTTT. Translation: CASSLKPGGMNTEAFF.

This clone was observed once. The chain carries TRBV7-2 and TRBJ1-5; 10 nucleotides match TRBD1. V shed 4 bases and J 3 bases; nucleotides not matched to a gene: 6. CDR3 length: 16 amino acids. CDR1 is SGHTA and CDR2 is FQGNSA in the germline V gene. CDR3 sequence reads: CASSSTGGFLNQPQHF. The CDR3 DNA sequence: TGTGCCAGCAGCTCGACAGGGGGCTTCCTCAATCAGCCCCAGCATTTT.